A single sample gave rise to the 11 T cell receptor beta chains below, sequenced in a study of blood T cell repertoires in COVID-19 (dated by TCRdb to about 2020). The library was produced with the immunoSEQ multiplex PCR assay. TCRdb took over this immuneACCESS table, retaining in-frame rearrangements with V and J assigned. Such tables are incomplete; in checked studies, under half of the missing clones stem from an unresolved V gene, and the remainder is unexplained. The sample has about 130,000 clones on record, roughly 75% of them singletons. The leading ten clones occupy around 5.5% of the sample. The sequenced material came from PBMCs or T cells enriched from blood (not recorded which). The source is a woman aged 45 to 65 who had recovered from COVID-19.

This sequence joins TRBV7-2 and TRBJ2-3, with TRBD2 matching over 9 bases. Germline values: CDR1 SGHTA, CDR2 FQGNSA. With V trimmed by 1 base and J by 4 bases, 3 bases remained unmatched. The CDR3 contains 15 residues. CDR3 amino acids: CASSLGAGGSDTQYF. Written as DNA, the CDR3 is TGTGCCAGCAGCTTAGGGGCGGGGGGGTCAGATACGCAGTATTTT.

The sample holds a few counts of this clone. This chain connects TRBV27 to TRBJ2-5, with unresolved D. Germline V gene lookup returns CDR1 MNHEY and CDR2 SMNVEV (reference sequence). V shed 1 base and J shed 4 bases, with 7 bases lying between them. The CDR3 has 13 residues. The CDR3 region is CASSLFMRETQYF. CDR3 coding DNA: TGTGCCAGCAGTTTATTTATGCGAGAGACCCAGTACTTC.

The J gene is TRBJ1-1, the V gene TRBV29-1; D not resolved. V was trimmed by 6 bases and J by 6 bases, leaving 23 bases between them. The length of the CDR3 is 15 residues. CDR1 is SQVTM, CDR2 ANQGSEA, per germline. The CDR3 spells CSVESQRSGYAEAFF. The DNA of the CDR3 is TGCAGCGTAGAATCTCAAAGGTCGGGGTACGCTGAAGCTTTCTTT.

This clone came up a few times. The chain combines TRBV9 with TRBJ1-1, with 7 bases fitting TRBD1. Germline CDR1 is SGDLS and CDR2 is YYNGEE. The V and J ends lost 4 bases and 10 bases, in that order; junction bases with no gene match: 10. The CDR3 contains 13 residues. The DNA for the CDR3 is TGTGCCAGCAGCCTACGACAGGGCGGAGGAGCTTTCTTT. Amino acid sequence: CASSLRQGGGAFF.

This clone appeared a few times. The chain recombines TRBV7-2 with TRBJ1-5, with D possibly matching TRBD1 (5 bases). The CDR3 spans 15 residues. The germline V and J ends were trimmed by 5 bases and 0 bases, with 11 bases remaining between them. Looked up from germline, CDR1 is SGHTA and CDR2 is FQGNSA. DNA of the CDR3: TGTGCCAGCAGCCAACGGGACTATAGCAATCAGCCCCAGCATTTT. Amino acids: CASSQRDYSNQPQHF. Full variable domain (rest looked up from reference TRBV7-2 and TRBJ1-5): GAGVSQSPSNKVTEKGKDVELRCDPISGHTALYWYRQSLGQGLEFLIYFQGNSAPDKSGLPSDRFSAERTGGSVSTLTIQRTQQEDSAVYLCASSQRDYSNQPQHFGDGTRLSIL.

The chain couples TRBV3-1 (or the pseudogene TRBV3-2) to TRBJ2-7; 8 nucleotides match TRBD2. The CDR3 spans 13 residues. The junction had 2 bases not matched to a gene; V was cut back by 5 bases and J by 2 bases. The germline CDR1 and CDR2 sequences are LGHDT and YNNKEL (reference sequence). The CDR3 spells CASSYGGAYEQYF. The CDR3 DNA is TGTGCCAGCAGCTACGGGGGGGCCTACGAGCAGTACTTC.

The chain's CDR3 is CASSLSPAVGYTF. For the CDR3, the DNA is TGTGCCAGCAGTCTCTCCCCAGCGGTTGGCTACACCTTC. J is TRBJ1-2 and V is TRBV6-5; D not resolved. The CDR3 contains 13 residues. Germline CDR1 MNHEY, CDR2 SVGAGI. V was clipped by 5 bases and J by 7 bases, with 14 bases between them.

This clone has just a few counts. The chain is built from TRBV3-1 (or the pseudogene TRBV3-2) and TRBJ2-3, with D maybe TRBD2 (6 bases). V gave up 1 base and J gave up 0 bases, with 11 bases separating them. This CDR3 is 16 amino acids long. The germline V gene encodes CDR1 LGHDT and CDR2 YNNKEL (reference sequence). The DNA of the CDR3 is TGTGCCAGCAGCCAAGTCGTTAGCGGAAGCACAGATACGCAGTATTTT. Amino acid sequence: CASSQVVSGSTDTQYF.

This clone showed up just a few times. The chain joins TRBV2 to TRBJ1-2, with a tentative D call TRBD1 (5 bases). Deletions cut 0 bases from V and 5 bases from J, with 13 bases between. The CDR3 is 15 amino acids. Germline-derived CDR1 and CDR2 are SNHLY and FYNNEI. The CDR3 coding sequence is TGTGCCAGCAGTGAAGCGGGGGGAGGCAGTTATGGCTACACCTTC. Translated, it gives CASSEAGGGSYGYTF.

Notes on this clone: Distinct nucleotide sequences in the sample also encode this CDR3. CDR3 DNA: TGTGCCAGCAGTGGGACAGGGGGGACTGAAGCTTTCTTT. This gives the protein CASSGTGGTEAFF. The chain links TRBV2 to TRBJ1-1; 10 nucleotides agree with TRBD1. Germline V gives CDR1 SNHLY, CDR2 FYNNEI. The CDR3 spans 13 residues. Unmatched junction bases numbered 1, after V lost 4 bases and J lost 5 bases.

This chain joins TRBV7-9 and TRBJ1-5; D gene unclear. V dropped 5 bases and J dropped 9 bases, with 11 bases sitting between them. Germline lookup yields CDR1 SEHNR and CDR2 FQNEAQ (reference sequence). The CDR3 is 12 amino acids. The CDR3 protein is CASSNDFRPQHF. In DNA form, the CDR3 reads TGTGCCAGCAGCAACGATTTCAGGCCCCAGCATTTT. The whole variable domain, filled in from reference TRBV7-9 and TRBJ1-5, reads DTGVSQNPRHKITKRGQNVTFRCDPISEHNRLYWYRQTLGQGPEFLTYFQNEAQLEKSRLLSDRFSAERPKGSFSTLEIQRTEQGDSAMYLCASSNDFRPQHFGDGTRLSIL.